The sequence of this T cell receptor (beta chain) was determined in a study of blood T cell repertoires in COVID-19. Trimming removed 4 bases at V and 4 bases at J, with 16 bases between. The V gene's germline CDR1 is MNHEY and CDR2 SMNVEV (reference sequence). The CDR3 runs to 15 residues. Original analysis: Amplifying reference gene primers gave estimates of nucleated cell counts. Clones were sequenced by immunoSEQ multiplex PCR, and TCRdb holds only the in-frame ones, with some missing. V and J calls and clone size come straight from that table; D and trimming were deduced from the DNA. The repertoire holds 200,000 to 250,000 clones, with around nine tenths as singletons.

The chain links TRBV27 to TRBJ1-2, with TRBD1 as a possible D gene (6 bases). The sequenced sample was PBMCs or T cells enriched from blood (not recorded which). This TCR was sampled from a woman under 30 who had recovered from COVID-19. The CDR3: CASSSGTNFFYGYTF. CDR3 in DNA: TGTGCCAGCAGTTCCGGGACAAACTTCTTCTATGGCTACACCTTC.